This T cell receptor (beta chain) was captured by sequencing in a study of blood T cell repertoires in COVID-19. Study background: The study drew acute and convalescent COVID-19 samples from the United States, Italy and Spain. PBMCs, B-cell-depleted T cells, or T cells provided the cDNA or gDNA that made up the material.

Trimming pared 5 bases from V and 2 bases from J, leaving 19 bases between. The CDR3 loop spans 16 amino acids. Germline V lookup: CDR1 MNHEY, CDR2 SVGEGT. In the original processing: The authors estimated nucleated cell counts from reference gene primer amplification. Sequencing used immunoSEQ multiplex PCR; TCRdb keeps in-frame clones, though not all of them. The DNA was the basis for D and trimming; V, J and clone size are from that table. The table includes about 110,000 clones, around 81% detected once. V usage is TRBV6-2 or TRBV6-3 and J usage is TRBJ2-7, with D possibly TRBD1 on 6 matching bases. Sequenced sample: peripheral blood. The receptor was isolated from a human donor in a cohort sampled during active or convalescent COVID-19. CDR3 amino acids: CASSNTRGLDPYEQYF. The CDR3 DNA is TGTGCCAGCAGTAACACCAGGGGTTTGGACCCCTACGAGCAGTACTTC.